Below are 27 T cell receptor beta chains sequenced from a single sample in a study of blood T cells in healthy people across ages (dated by TCRdb to the mid-2010s). Library construction relied on 5' RACE. Sequencing relied on an Illumina HiSeq 2500. A second roughly 7 to 11 cycle PCR used a sample-barcoded 5' primer and a J-beta primer mix. The raw public data were reprocessed by TCRdb itself: fastp quality trimming at Q25, MiXCR clonotype calling, in-frame beta chains only. Entries that share a CDR3 protein sequence are merged under the most common genes and DNA. Counted in this sample were 800,000 to 950,000 distinct CDR3 sequences; about 48% of them appeared once. The top ten constitute roughly an eighth of the sample. The sequenced sample was blood. These receptors were taken from a man aged 30-40 years in good health.

The DNA for the CDR3 is TGTGCCAGCAGTTTATTCGCCGGGTCCTACAATGAGCAGTTCTTC. Its translation: CASSLFAGSYNEQFF. The chain couples TRBV27 to TRBJ2-1; D unresolved. V gave up 1 base and J gave up 1 base, with 8 bases separating them. This CDR3 is 15 amino acids long. The germline V gene encodes CDR1 MNHEY and CDR2 SMNVEV (reference sequence).

The rearrangement uses TRBV3-1 and TRBJ2-7; D is possibly TRBD1 (6 bases). The CDR3 is made up of 16 amino acids. V lost 1 base and J lost 3, with 16 bases in between. CDR1 and CDR2 (germline): LGHDT, YNNKEL (reference sequence). DNA of the CDR3: TGTGCCAGCAGCCAAGGGCGGTGGGGGCCCAACTACGAGCAGTACTTC. It encodes CASSQGRWGPNYEQYF.

A few counts support this clonotype. The V call is TRBV4-3, the J call TRBJ1-2; D is undetermined. This CDR3 spans 13 amino acids. Trimming pared 0 bases from V and 4 bases from J, leaving 6 bases between. Germline V lookup: CDR1 LGHNA, CDR2 YSLEER. The CDR3 sequence is CASSQEGIYGYTF. The CDR3 DNA reads as TGCGCCAGCAGCCAAGAAGGGATCTATGGCTACACCTTC.

The chain is built from TRBV5-1 and TRBJ2-7; D is perhaps TRBD1 or TRBD2 (5 bases each). The J call may be in error: the DNA end matches TRBJ2-4 better. Germline V CDR1 and CDR2: SGHRS, YFSETQ. The CDR3 loop spans 14 amino acids. The CDR3 nucleotides read TGCGCCAGCAGCTTGGGCCAAGGGGACAACATTCAGTACTTC. This encodes CASSLGQGDNIQYF.

This clonotype was counted once. The CDR3 protein is CASPQRQGGETQYF. The DNA for the CDR3 is TGTGCCAGCCCACAGCGACAGGGAGGAGAGACCCAGTACTTC. The chain carries TRBV18 and TRBJ2-5, with a possible D match to TRBD1 (7 bases). Trimming took off 8 bases at V and 4 bases at J, with 17 bases between the two ends. The germline V gene encodes CDR1 KGHSH and CDR2 LQKENI. The CDR3 has 14 amino acids.

This chain links TRBV5-1 with TRBJ1-2; possibly TRBD1 for D (5 bases). The ends were cut back, 1 base at V and 6 bases at J, with 16 bases in the middle. The CDR3 sequence is 15 residues long. Germline V gene sequence: CDR1 SGHRS, CDR2 YFSETQ. The CDR3 nucleotides read TGCGCCAGCAGCTTGTCGGATCCCTCGGGGGATGGCTACACCTTC. As protein: CASSLSDPSGDGYTF.

This clonotype was found a few times. This chain links TRBV24-1 with TRBJ2-3, with D possibly being TRBD2 (6 bases). CDR3 length: 15 amino acids. V lost 4 bases and J lost 6, with 16 bases in between. Germline V CDR1 and CDR2: KGHDR, SFDVKD. CDR3 bases: TGTGCCACCAGTGACCAGATGACTGGGGGGGATACGCAGTATTTT. This gives the protein CATSDQMTGGDTQYF.

This clonotype was seen more than once but under ten times. The rearrangement joins TRBV9 to TRBJ2-4; D unclear. The ends were cut back, 3 bases at V and 4 bases at J, with 11 bases in the middle. The CDR3 sequence is 14 residues long. CDR1 and CDR2 (germline): SGDLS, YYNGEE. The CDR3 DNA reads as TGTGCCAGCAGCGAGTCCCTTGGGAAAAACATTCAGTACTTC. It codes for CASSESLGKNIQYF.

The chain carries TRBV6-2 or TRBV6-3 and TRBJ2-1, with 9 bases lining up with TRBD1. Germline V gene sequence: CDR1 MNHEY, CDR2 SVGEGT. The trim removed 3 bases at V and 7 bases at J, leaving 4 bases unmatched. This CDR3 is built from 14 residues. The CDR3 DNA reads TGTGCCAGCAGTTATGTACAGGGGGCGAATGAGCAGTTCTTC. It specifies CASSYVQGANEQFF.

This clonotype came up many times. The chain is built from TRBV20-1 and TRBJ2-7, with TRBD1 matching 8 bases. Looked up from germline, CDR1 is DFQATT and CDR2 is SNEGSKA (reference sequence). The CDR3 consists of 12 residues. The CDR3 protein is CSARGQAYEQYF. The CDR3 nucleotides are TGCAGCGCGCGGGGACAGGCCTACGAGCAGTACTTC.

Concerning this clonotype itself: One junction end does not reproduce the germline sequence, and a read error may be involved. This sequence joins TRBV7-9 and TRBJ2-1; 7 bases align to TRBD2. Germline CDR1 SEHNR, CDR2 FQNEAQ (reference sequence). The CDR3 is made up of 14 amino acids. The CDR3 DNA sequence: TGTGCCAGCAGCTTAGAGACTAGCTACAATGAGCGGTTCTTC. Translated, it gives CASSLETSYNERFF. The whole variable domain, remainder taken from reference TRBV7-9 and TRBJ2-1, is DTGVSQNPRHKITKRGQNVTFRCDPISEHNRLYWYRQTLGQGPEFLTYFQNEAQLEKSRLLSDRFSAERPKGSFSTLEIQRTEQGDSAMYLCASSLETSYNERFFGPGTRLTVL.

This clonotype was seen once. This chain connects TRBV20-1 to TRBJ2-7; maybe TRBD1 (5 bases). CDR3 size: 15 residues. The ends were cut back, 4 bases at V and 0 bases at J, with 16 bases in the middle. Germline V gene lookup returns CDR1 DFQATT and CDR2 SNEGSKA (reference sequence). This CDR3 is CSAIRERGTSYEQYF. The CDR3, as DNA: TGCAGTGCTATCCGTGAAAGGGGTACCTCCTACGAGCAGTACTTC.

This chain connects TRBV6-2 or TRBV6-3 to TRBJ1-2, with TRBD1 as a possible D gene (6 bases). The CDR3 spans 14 residues. Germline CDR1 is MNHEY and CDR2 is SVGEGT. Trimming removed 2 bases from V and 4 bases from J, with 11 bases in between. The CDR3 is CASSYEQGVYGYTF. The CDR3 nucleotides read TGTGCCAGCAGTTACGAACAGGGAGTCTATGGCTACACCTTC.

Comment on this clonotype: A much larger clone differs from this one at a single base, so this may be a read error. The chain carries TRBV6-2 or TRBV6-3 and TRBJ2-5; TRBD2 aligns across 10 bases. Per germline, CDR1 MNHEY and CDR2 SVGEGT. V was pared by 0 bases and J by 11 bases, with 15 bases of the junction left unmatched. The CDR3 is 17 residues long. The CDR3 is CASSYSLAGPSYNEQYF. DNA of the CDR3: TGTGCCAGCAGTTACTCACTAGCGGGACCCTCCTACAATGAGCAGTACTTC.

The chain employs TRBV7-9 and TRBJ1-2, with D unresolved. V was pared by 1 base and J by 2 bases, with 8 bases between. Looked up from germline, CDR1 is SEHNR and CDR2 is FQNEAQ (reference sequence). CDR3 length: 14 amino acids. The CDR3 DNA follows: TGTGCCAGCAGCTTAGAGGCAGAGAACTATGGCTACACCTTC. Its protein is CASSLEAENYGYTF.

The V call is TRBV29-1, the J call TRBJ1-1, with D hard to call. The germline V gene encodes CDR1 SQVTM and CDR2 ANQGSEA. This CDR3 region has 13 residues. Trimming removed 3 bases at V and 1 base at J, with 9 bases between. Here the CDR3 reads CSVDGEANTEAFF. In nucleotides, the CDR3 is TGCAGCGTTGACGGGGAGGCGAACACTGAAGCTTTCTTT.

This clonotype was seen only a few times. The chain couples TRBV7-2 to TRBJ1-1; TRBD1 agrees at 11 bases. V trimming: 5 bases; J trimming: 4 bases; junction bases outside the gene matches: 3. In germline, CDR1 is SGHTA, CDR2 FQGNSA. The CDR3 has 14 residues. The CDR3: CASSQDRGLTEAFF. The CDR3 nucleotides are TGTGCCAGCAGCCAGGACAGGGGGCTCACTGAAGCTTTCTTT.

The gene calls are TRBV10-2 and TRBJ2-7, with 7 positions matching TRBD2. The end of the DNA fits TRBJ2-5 better, so the J call may be wrong. The germline V gene has CDR1 WSHSY and CDR2 SAAADI. This CDR3 contains 14 residues. The DNA of the CDR3 is TGCGCCAGCAGTGTCAGGTTGGGGGGGGAGACCCAGTACTTC. This gives the protein CASSVRLGGETQYF.

V usage is TRBV2 and J usage is TRBJ2-7; weak D call: TRBD2 (6 bases). This CDR3 contains 14 residues. Deletions cut 9 bases from V and 2 bases from J, with 17 bases between. In germline, CDR1 is SNHLY, CDR2 FYNNEI. For the CDR3, the DNA is TGTGCCAGTGAGCCCCCGGGACTGACCTACGAGCAGTACTTC. Translating it yields CASEPPGLTYEQYF.

The chain couples TRBV7-6 to TRBJ2-1; 7 bases line up with TRBD1. J gave up 3 bases and V 4 bases, and 9 bases lay outside the gene matches. Germline V lookup: CDR1 SGHVS, CDR2 FNYEAQ. This CDR3 contains 16 residues. The CDR3 sequence: CASSSADREDYNEQFF. CDR3 nucleotides: TGTGCCAGCAGCTCCGCCGACAGGGAAGACTACAATGAGCAGTTCTTC.

This clonotype came up a few times. The V and J genes are TRBV6-2 or TRBV6-3 and TRBJ2-5; D may be TRBD2 (6 bases). Trimming removed 5 bases at V and 0 bases at J, with 13 bases between. In germline, CDR1 is MNHEY, CDR2 SVGEGT. The CDR3 sequence is 15 residues long. The CDR3 region has the DNA TGTGCCAGCAGTGGCCAGGACTACTACCAAGAGACCCAGTACTTC. It specifies CASSGQDYYQETQYF.

The sample holds many counts of this clonotype. This chain joins TRBV4-1 and TRBJ2-5; D is perhaps TRBD2 (6 bases). This CDR3 has 14 residues. Trimming cost V 0 bases and J 3 bases, with 8 bases left between them. CDR1 is MGHRA and CDR2 is YSYEKL in the germline V gene. CDR3 region: CASSQDGGKETQYF. CDR3 DNA: TGCGCCAGCAGCCAAGATGGGGGGAAAGAGACCCAGTACTTC.

This chain uses TRBV4-1 with TRBJ2-3; weak D call: TRBD2 (5 bases). This CDR3 is built from 16 residues. In germline, CDR1 is MGHRA, CDR2 YSYEKL. V was clipped by 1 base and J by 3 bases, with 14 bases between them. CDR3 in DNA: TGCGCCAGCAGCCAAGGGACTGGTAGCCGTACAGATACGCAGTATTTT. It yields the protein CASSQGTGSRTDTQYF.

This clonotype has a handful of counts. This chain links TRBV25-1 with TRBJ2-1; the match to TRBD1 covers 8 bases. With V trimmed by 2 bases and J by 7 bases, 4 bases remained unmatched. The CDR3 extends over 14 amino acids. Germline V gene sequence: CDR1 MGHDK, CDR2 SYGVNS. CDR3 protein: CASSEPRTGNEQFF. The CDR3 DNA is TGTGCCAGCAGTGAACCCCGGACAGGGAATGAGCAGTTCTTC.

This clonotype is a singleton in its sample. The chain uses TRBV3-1 and TRBJ1-1, with D hard to call. V was pared by 1 base and J by 2 bases, with 8 bases between. The V gene's germline CDR1 is LGHDT and CDR2 YNNKEL (reference sequence). The CDR3 extends over 14 amino acids. As DNA, the CDR3 is TGTGCCAGCAGCCAAGTAGGGATCAACACTGAAGCTTTCTTT. Its protein product is CASSQVGINTEAFF.

The V call is TRBV7-8, the J call TRBJ2-1, with 8 bases identical to TRBD2. The V gene end was trimmed by 1 base and the J gene end by 8 bases; junction bases not matched to a gene: 7. The CDR3 has 15 amino acids. In germline, CDR1 is SGHVS, CDR2 FQNEAQ. The CDR3 protein is CASSLGLSGADEQFF. CDR3 bases: TGTGCCAGCAGCTTAGGTCTTAGCGGGGCCGATGAGCAGTTCTTC.

This clonotype was seen only a few times. The J gene is TRBJ1-1, the V gene TRBV7-2, with D perhaps TRBD1 (6 bases). In germline, CDR1 is SGHTA, CDR2 FQGNSA. V shed 5 bases and J shed 1 base, with 14 bases lying between them. The CDR3 is 15 residues long. CDR3 nucleotides: TGTGCCAGCAGCCCTCCGGGACACTCGAACACTGAAGCTTTCTTT. Amino acid sequence: CASSPPGHSNTEAFF.